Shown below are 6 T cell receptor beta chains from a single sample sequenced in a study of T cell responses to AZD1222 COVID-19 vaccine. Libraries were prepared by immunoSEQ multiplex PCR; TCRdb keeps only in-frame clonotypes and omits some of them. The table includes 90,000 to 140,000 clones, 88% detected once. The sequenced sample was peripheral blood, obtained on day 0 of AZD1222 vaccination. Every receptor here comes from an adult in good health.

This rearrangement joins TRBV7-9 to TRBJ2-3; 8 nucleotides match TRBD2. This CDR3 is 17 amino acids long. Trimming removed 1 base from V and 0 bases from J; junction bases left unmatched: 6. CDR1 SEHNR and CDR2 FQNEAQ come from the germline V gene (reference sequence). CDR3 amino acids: CASSLVRGGFSTDTQYF. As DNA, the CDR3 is TGTGCCAGCAGCTTAGTTCGGGGGGGCTTTAGCACAGATACGCAGTATTTT.

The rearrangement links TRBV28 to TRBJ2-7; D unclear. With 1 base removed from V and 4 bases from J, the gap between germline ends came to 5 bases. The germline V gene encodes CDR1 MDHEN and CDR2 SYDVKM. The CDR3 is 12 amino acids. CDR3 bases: TGTGCCAGCAGTTTATCCCAGTACGAGCAGTACTTC. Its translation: CASSLSQYEQYF.

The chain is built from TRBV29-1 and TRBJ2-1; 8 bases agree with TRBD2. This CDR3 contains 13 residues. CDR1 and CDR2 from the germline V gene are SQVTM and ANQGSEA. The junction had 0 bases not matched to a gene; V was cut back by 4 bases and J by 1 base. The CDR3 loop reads CSVAGGSYNEQFF. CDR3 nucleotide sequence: TGCAGCGTTGCGGGGGGGTCCTACAATGAGCAGTTCTTC.

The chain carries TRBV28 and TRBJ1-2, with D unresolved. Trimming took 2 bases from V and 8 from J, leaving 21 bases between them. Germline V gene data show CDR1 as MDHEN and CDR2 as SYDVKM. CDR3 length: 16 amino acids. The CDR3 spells CASSLPPPRAVRGYTF. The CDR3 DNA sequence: TGTGCCAGCAGTTTACCACCTCCAAGGGCCGTACGAGGCTACACCTTC.

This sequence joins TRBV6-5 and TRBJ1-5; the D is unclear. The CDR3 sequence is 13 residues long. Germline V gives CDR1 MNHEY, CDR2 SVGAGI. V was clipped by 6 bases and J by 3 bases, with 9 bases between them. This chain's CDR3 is CASRTDTNQPQHF. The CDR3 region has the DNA TGTGCCAGCAGGACGGATACCAATCAGCCCCAGCATTTT.

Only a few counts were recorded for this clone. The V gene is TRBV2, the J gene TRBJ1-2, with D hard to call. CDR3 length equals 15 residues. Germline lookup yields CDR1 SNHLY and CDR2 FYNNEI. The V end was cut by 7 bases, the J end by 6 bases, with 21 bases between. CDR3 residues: CASNQALSPSDGYTF. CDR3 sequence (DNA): TGTGCCAGCAACCAGGCCCTCAGTCCTTCGGATGGCTACACCTTC.